The source of this TCR beta chain is a study of cytomegalovirus exposure and HLA in healthy donors. Findings of the study overall: The classifier reportedly diagnosed cytomegalovirus status with high sensitivity and specificity. The authors listed 164 TCR beta chains as cytomegalovirus-associated. A later look showed TCR association rates differing by HLA locus, highest for DRB1 and lowest for HLA-C.

This CDR3 is built from 16 residues. The germline gives CDR1 SEHNR, CDR2 FQNEAQ (reference sequence). V was pared by 5 bases and J by 8 bases, with 11 bases of the junction left unmatched. Whereas donors were nominally healthy upon sampling, unrecorded immune exposures were probable. 13 Jbeta primers and 60 Vbeta primers were used for the PCR. The method was immunoSEQ multiplex PCR; TCRdb's version includes in-frame clones alone and lacks a portion of them. The sample includes 95,000 to 150,000 clones, around 80% of them seen just once. Comments on this clone: The antigen remains undetermined.

The sequence was obtained from a woman aged 30 to 39 in good health and CMV-seronegative. Material for sequencing was PBMCs. The V call is TRBV7-9, the J call TRBJ2-1, with TRBD1 matching 11 bases. In nucleotides, the CDR3 is TGTGCCAGCAGCGGGGACAGGGGGGACCAGTTGGATGAGCAGTTCTTC. It specifies CASSGDRGDQLDEQFF.